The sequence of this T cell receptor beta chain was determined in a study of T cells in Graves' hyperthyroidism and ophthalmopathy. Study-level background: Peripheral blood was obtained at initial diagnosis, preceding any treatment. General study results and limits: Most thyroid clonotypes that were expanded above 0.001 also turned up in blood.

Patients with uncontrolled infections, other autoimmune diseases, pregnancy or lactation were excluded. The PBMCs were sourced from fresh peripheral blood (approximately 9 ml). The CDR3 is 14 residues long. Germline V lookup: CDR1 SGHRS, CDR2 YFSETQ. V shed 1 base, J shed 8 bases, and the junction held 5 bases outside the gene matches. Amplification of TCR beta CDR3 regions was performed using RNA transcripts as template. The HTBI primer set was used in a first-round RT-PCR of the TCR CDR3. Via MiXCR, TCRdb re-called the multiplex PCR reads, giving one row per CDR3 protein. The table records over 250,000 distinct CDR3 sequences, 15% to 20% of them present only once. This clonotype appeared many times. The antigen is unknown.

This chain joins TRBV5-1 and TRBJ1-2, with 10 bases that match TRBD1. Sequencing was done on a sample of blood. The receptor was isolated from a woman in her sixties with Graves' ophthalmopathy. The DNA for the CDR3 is TGCGCCAGCAGCTTGAGACAGGGGGCGCAGGGCTACACCTTC. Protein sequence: CASSLRQGAQGYTF.